Listed below are T cell receptor beta chains from one sample, sequenced in a study of blood T cell repertoires in COVID-19. The method was immunoSEQ multiplex PCR; TCRdb's version includes in-frame clones alone and lacks a portion of them. The table includes under 300,000 clones, under 90% detected once. The sequenced sample was peripheral blood. These TCRs come from a woman aged 50 to 60 who had recovered from COVID-19. CDR3s include the opening cysteine and the closing phenylalanine or tryptophan. The D gene is left open where the match is weak. The size entry is marked missing in some rows and otherwise reads once, few, many or a size class.

V: TRBV14
size: NA
J: TRBJ1-6
D: TRBD1
CDR3: CARMTGDNSPLHF
DNA: TGTGCCAGGATGACAGGGGACAACTCACCCCTCCACTTT

V: TRBV28
size: NA
J: TRBJ2-7
D: NA
CDR3: CASSFGSYEQYF
DNA: TGTGCCAGCAGTTTCGGGAGCTACGAGCAGTACTTC

V: TRBV19
size: NA
J: TRBJ1-1
D: NA
CDR3: CASKGGNTPNTEAFF
DNA: TGTGCCAGTAAGGGGGGGAACACACCGAACACTGAAGCTTTCTTT

V: TRBV4-2
size: NA
J: TRBJ1-2
D: NA
CDR3: CASSQEWTANYGYTF
DNA: TGTGCCAGCAGCCAAGAATGGACAGCAAACTATGGCTACACCTTC

V: TRBV19
size: NA
J: TRBJ2-1
D: NA
CDR3: CASSTILSPGNEQFF
DNA: TGTGCCAGTAGTACCATTCTCTCCCCCGGCAATGAGCAGTTCTTC

V: TRBV5-1
size: once
J: TRBJ2-1
D: NA
CDR3: CASSPVSSRTNEQFF
DNA: TGCGCCAGCAGCCCGGTTAGCTCTCGAACCAATGAGCAGTTCTTC

V: TRBV7-2
size: NA
J: TRBJ1-2
D: NA
CDR3: CASSPREASDYGYTF
DNA: TGTGCCAGCAGCCCAAGGGAGGCCTCGGACTATGGCTACACCTTC

V: TRBV28
size: NA
J: TRBJ1-1
D: NA
CDR3: CASSEGGSEAFF
DNA: TGTGCCAGCAGTGAGGGGGGGAGTGAAGCTTTCTTT

V: TRBV5-1
size: few
J: TRBJ2-2
D: TRBD2
CDR3: CASSREAGLDGELFF
DNA: TGCGCCAGCAGCCGGGAAGCGGGATTGGACGGGGAGCTGTTTTTT

V: TRBV30
size: NA
J: TRBJ2-5
D: NA
CDR3: CAWSPVGQEETQYF
DNA: TGTGCCTGGAGTCCCGTTGGGCAGGAAGAGACCCAGTACTTC

V: TRBV14
size: NA
J: TRBJ2-5
D: NA
CDR3: CASSPQSGWETQYF
DNA: TGTGCCAGCAGCCCCCAATCAGGATGGGAGACCCAGTACTTC

V: TRBV4-3
size: NA
J: TRBJ1-4
D: NA
CDR3: CASSPTTAINEKLFF
DNA: TGCGCCAGCAGCCCCACGACAGCCATTAATGAAAAACTGTTTTTT

V: TRBV28
size: NA
J: TRBJ1-6
D: TRBD1
CDR3: CASSAPGTGVDSPLHF
DNA: TGTGCCAGCAGTGCCCCCGGGACAGGGGTCGATTCACCCCTCCACTTT

V: TRBV4-3
size: NA
J: TRBJ2-1
D: TRBD2
CDR3: CASSPVGGDVENEQFF
DNA: TGCGCCAGCAGCCCCGTCGGGGGGGACGTTGAAAATGAGCAGTTCTTC

V: TRBV19
size: NA
J: TRBJ2-7
D: TRBD1
CDR3: CASSRDRGQGGYGQYF
DNA: TGTGCCAGTAGTAGAGATCGGGGACAGGGGGGCTACGGGCAGTACTTC

V: TRBV19
size: NA
J: TRBJ1-1
D: NA
CDR3: CASSTGDIWQNTEAFF
DNA: TGTGCCAGTAGTACCGGGGACATCTGGCAGAACACTGAAGCTTTCTTT